The text below deals with one TCR beta chain. The data derive from a study of blood T cell repertoires in COVID-19. Per the germline V gene, CDR1 is MNHNY and CDR2 is SVGAGI (reference sequence). This CDR3 is 18 amino acids long. V lost 5 bases, J lost 5 bases, and 18 bases stayed unmatched. Clones were read by immunoSEQ multiplex PCR, and TCRdb kept only the in-frame ones, dropping some. This sample carries 60,000 or so clones, 76% of them seen once, and the ten largest clones take over 5%. This TCR derives from a woman aged 50 to 65 with active or convalescent COVID-19. The sample was peripheral blood. This rearrangement joins TRBV6-6 to TRBJ2-7; 10 bases agree with TRBD1. CDR3 loop: CASSQSGTGAPGLDEQYF. CDR3 DNA: TGTGCCAGCAGTCAGTCCGGGACAGGGGCCCCCGGCTTAGACGAGCAGTACTTC.